These 28 T cell receptor beta chains were all obtained from the same sample, sequenced in a study of T cells in Graves' hyperthyroidism and ophthalmopathy. TCR beta CDR3 region amplification was performed from RNA transcripts. The TCR CDR3 was amplified in a first-round RT-PCR using the HTBI primer set. TCRdb independently ran MiXCR on the multiplex PCR reads; one entry per CDR3 protein. The data show 660,000 or so distinct CDR3 sequences, around 21% seen once. The sample was blood. The receptors were gathered from a man aged 25-40 years with Graves' ophthalmopathy.

This clonotype came up a few times. V is TRBV12-3 or TRBV12-4 and J is TRBJ2-5; D remains unclear. This CDR3 comprises 13 residues. Trimming took 7 bases from V and 3 from J, leaving 12 bases between them. The CDR3 reads CASNPRSEETQYF. The CDR3 bases are TGTGCCAGCAATCCAAGATCCGAAGAGACCCAGTACTTC.

V and J are TRBV30 and TRBJ2-7; no reliable D call. V was shortened by 4 bases and J by 2 bases, with 15 bases between the two germline ends. Germline values: CDR1 GTSNPN, CDR2 SVGIG (reference sequence). This CDR3 is 14 amino acids long. Written as DNA, the CDR3 is TGTGCCTGGAATCGTATTGGTAACCCCTACGAGCAGTACTTC. Translation: CAWNRIGNPYEQYF. Supplemented by reference TRBV30 and TRBJ2-7, the full variable domain reads SQTIHQWPATLVQPVGSPLSLECTVEGTSNPNLYWYRQAAGRGLQLLFYSVGIGQISSEVPQNLSASRPQDRQFILSSKKLLLSDSGFYLCAWNRIGNPYEQYFGPGTRLTVT.

The rearrangement uses TRBV4-1 and TRBJ1-3; the D is unclear. Per the germline V gene, CDR1 is MGHRA and CDR2 is YSYEKL. This CDR3 has 18 residues. The ends were cut back, 0 bases at V and 0 bases at J, with 15 bases in the middle. CDR3 in DNA: TGCGCCAGCAGCCAAGAGGGTACGGGGTCCTACTCTGGAAACACCATATATTTT. Translating gives CASSQEGTGSYSGNTIYF.

This chain connects TRBV6-1 to TRBJ1-4, with a possible D match to TRBD1 (5 bases). V shed 9 bases and J shed 8 bases, with 22 bases lying between them. Germline V gives CDR1 MNHNS, CDR2 SASEGT. The length of the CDR3 is 15 residues. The CDR3 reads CASRLPSVGGEKLFF. For the CDR3, the DNA is TGTGCCAGTCGGCTCCCATCAGTTGGGGGAGAAAAACTGTTTTTT.

This clonotype was counted many times. The chain is built from TRBV30 and TRBJ1-1; tentative D call: TRBD1 (6 bases). With 0 bases removed from V and 4 bases from J, the gap between germline ends came to 12 bases. Germline V gives CDR1 GTSNPN, CDR2 SVGIG (reference sequence). The CDR3 sequence is 14 residues long. CDR3 DNA: TGTGCCTGGAGTGTTGGGGGGCCGGGCACTGAAGCTTTCTTT. Residues: CAWSVGGPGTEAFF.

The chain employs TRBV6-2 or TRBV6-3 and TRBJ2-1; 7 bases map to TRBD1. Trimming cost V 5 bases and J 0 bases; bases outside gene matches: 13. Germline V gene lookup returns CDR1 MNHEY and CDR2 SVGEGT. This CDR3 comprises 18 residues. The CDR3 sequence: CASSPRRTGPSSYNEQFF. As DNA, the CDR3 is TGTGCCAGCAGTCCCCGGAGGACAGGCCCAAGCTCCTACAATGAGCAGTTCTTC.

The chain joins TRBV29-1 to TRBJ1-1; D is undetermined. V lost 3 bases to trimming and J lost 1 base, with 6 bases between them. The germline V gene has CDR1 SQVTM and CDR2 ANQGSEA. The CDR3 totals 12 residues. CDR3 protein: CSVDRPNTEAFF. The CDR3 nucleotides are TGCAGCGTTGACAGGCCGAACACTGAAGCTTTCTTT.

This sequence joins TRBV20-1 and TRBJ2-1, with 7 positions matching TRBD2. The CDR3 length is 15 residues. Germline V gives CDR1 DFQATT, CDR2 SNEGSKA (reference sequence). V was clipped by 7 bases and J by 1 base; unmatched bases: 10. CDR3 DNA sequence: TGCAGTGGGGCGCACTCCGGGAGGTCCTACAATGAGCAGTTCTTC. Its protein product is CSGAHSGRSYNEQFF.

This clonotype was picked up a small number of times. CDR3 sequence: CASSQDAPNTGELFF. The CDR3 nucleotides are TGTGCCAGCAGCCAAGATGCTCCCAACACCGGGGAGCTGTTTTTT. The V call is TRBV3-1, the J call TRBJ2-2; D remains ambiguous. Germline V lookup: CDR1 LGHDT, CDR2 YNNKEL (reference sequence). The CDR3 is 15 amino acids. V was shortened by 0 bases and J by 2 bases, with 7 bases between the two germline ends.

The genes are TRBV27 and TRBJ2-7; 7 positions agree with TRBD2. CDR1 and CDR2 (germline): MNHEY, SMNVEV (reference sequence). This CDR3 is built from 16 residues. The V and J ends lost 0 bases and 3 bases, in that order; junction bases with no gene match: 8. This CDR3 reads CASSLSYLTSDYEQYF. The CDR3 nucleotides are TGTGCCAGCAGTTTATCGTATCTCACTAGCGACTACGAGCAGTACTTC.

This clonotype has ten or more counts. The chain joins TRBV30 to TRBJ2-7; tentatively, D is TRBD2 (6 bases). V lost 5 bases to trimming and J lost 6 bases, with 20 bases between them. Germline CDR1 and CDR2: GTSNPN and SVGIG (reference sequence). The CDR3 is 14 residues long. CDR3 coding DNA: TGTGCCTGGGCCAGCGGGCCTACCCTCCCCGAGCAGTACTTC. This gives the protein CAWASGPTLPEQYF.

A few counts support this clonotype. This chain connects TRBV28 to TRBJ2-5, with 8 nucleotides matching TRBD2. The ends lost 6 bases at V and 5 bases at J; junction bases unmatched: 14. Germline V gene sequence: CDR1 MDHEN, CDR2 SYDVKM. The CDR3 spans 16 residues. The CDR3 loop is CASSLLSAGGGETQYF. The CDR3 DNA reads as TGTGCCAGCAGCCTCCTCTCGGCGGGAGGTGGGGAGACCCAGTACTTC.

This sequence joins TRBV2 and TRBJ2-5; D is possibly TRBD1 or TRBD2 (6 bases each). Germline assignment: CDR1 SNHLY and CDR2 FYNNEI. The V end lost 5 bases, the J end lost 5 bases, and 21 bases lay between the germline ends. The CDR3 is 16 residues long. This chain's CDR3 is CASSPMGEGGRETQYF. The CDR3 coding sequence is TGTGCCAGCAGTCCAATGGGTGAGGGGGGTCGGGAGACCCAGTACTTC.

This sequence joins TRBV10-3 and TRBJ1-5; D not certain. Trimming cost V 0 bases and J 6 bases, with 9 bases left between them. Germline V gives CDR1 ENHRY, CDR2 SYGVKD. CDR3 length: 14 amino acids. This CDR3 is CAISESPRAQPQHF. CDR3 bases: TGTGCCATCAGTGAGTCGCCGAGGGCTCAGCCCCAGCATTTT.

The chain carries TRBV9 and TRBJ2-3; 14 bases agree with TRBD2. The CDR3 sequence is 16 residues long. Germline assignment: CDR1 SGDLS and CDR2 YYNGEE. V was pared by 5 bases and J by 4 bases, with 6 bases of the junction left unmatched. The CDR3 here is CASRGTSGSDSDTQYF. The CDR3 DNA is TGTGCCAGCAGAGGGACTAGCGGGAGCGATTCAGATACGCAGTATTTT.

This chain connects TRBV27 to TRBJ2-3; D possibly corresponds to TRBD2 (6 bases). CDR3 length: 17 amino acids. The germline CDR1 and CDR2 sequences are MNHEY and SMNVEV (reference sequence). Between the trimmed V and J ends, which lost 3 bases and 4 bases, there was a span of 20 bases. The CDR3, as DNA: TGTGCCAGCAGTTTCCTTTTCGGTACGGGGGTTGCAGATACGCAGTATTTT. Translated: CASSFLFGTGVADTQYF.

This clonotype has just a few counts. V and J are TRBV5-1 and TRBJ1-1, with a weak D call TRBD1 (5 bases). With 4 bases removed from V and 4 bases from J, the gap between germline ends came to 11 bases. Germline V gene lookup returns CDR1 SGHRS and CDR2 YFSETQ. This CDR3 contains 13 residues. Here the CDR3 reads CASSPSGTTEAFF. The CDR3 DNA is TGCGCCAGCAGCCCGTCGGGGACCACTGAAGCTTTCTTT.

This clonotype was counted many times. The chain recombines TRBV6-1 with TRBJ2-2, with TRBD2 as a possible D gene (6 bases). This CDR3 has 18 residues. Per germline, CDR1 MNHNS and CDR2 SASEGT. The V gene lost 6 bases and the J gene lost 4 bases, with 24 bases spanning the gap. CDR3 amino acids: CASRRPRGAGGITGELFF. CDR3 sequence (DNA): TGTGCCAGCAGGCGTCCGAGAGGAGCGGGCGGTATCACCGGGGAGCTGTTTTTT.

The DNA for the CDR3 is TGCAGTGCTGCCCCCCTAGCGGGGGGCGGGACCCAGTACTTC. Residues: CSAAPLAGGGTQYF. V and J are TRBV20-1 and TRBJ2-5; 11 bases fit TRBD2. Unmatched junction bases numbered 9, after V lost 5 bases and J lost 7 bases. The CDR3 covers 14 residues. Germline V CDR1 and CDR2: DFQATT, SNEGSKA (reference sequence).

In the case of this clonotype: Its ends do not fully match the called genes, so a read error is possible. J is TRBJ2-5 and V is TRBV7-7, with unresolved D. Germline-derived CDR1 and CDR2 are SSHAT and FNYEAQ (reference sequence). The CDR3 runs to 14 residues. The CDR3 loop reads CASSFPYPQETQYF. As DNA, the CDR3 is TGTGCTAGCAGCTTTCCCTACCCCCAAGAGACCCAGTACTTC.

In regard to this clonotype: One base away lies a much larger clone, so this may be a sequencing read error. J is TRBJ1-1 and V is TRBV30, with TRBD1 matching 7 bases. The germline V gene encodes CDR1 GTSNPN and CDR2 SVGIG (reference sequence). CDR3 length: 13 residues. In DNA, the CDR3 is TGTACCTGGGGGGGACAGACGGCCACTGAAGCTTTCTTT. Residues: CTWGGQTATEAFF.

The V call is TRBV20-1, the J call TRBJ1-4; D gene unclear. In germline, CDR1 is DFQATT, CDR2 SNEGSKA (reference sequence). The ends were cut back, 1 base at V and 2 bases at J, with 5 bases in the middle. This CDR3 comprises 13 residues. The CDR3 bases are TGCAGTGCTAGAGGGCGGACTAATGAAAAACTGTTTTTT. Amino acid sequence: CSARGRTNEKLFF.

The genes are TRBV13 and TRBJ2-3, with 8 bases identical to TRBD1. The junction had 6 bases not matched to a gene; V was cut back by 4 bases and J by 0 bases. The CDR3 covers 16 residues. Germline V gives CDR1 PRHDT, CDR2 FYEKMQ (reference sequence). The CDR3 region is CASSWSQGASTDTQYF. The DNA for the CDR3 is TGTGCCAGCAGCTGGAGTCAGGGGGCGAGCACAGATACGCAGTATTTT.

A remark on this clonotype: Mismatch with germline at one junction end may stem from a read error. The chain is built from TRBV27 and TRBJ1-1; D is unresolved. Germline-derived CDR1 and CDR2 are MNHEY and SMNVEV (reference sequence). The CDR3 loop spans 13 amino acids. CDR3 coding DNA: TGTGCCGGCAGTTTCCGGACGAATACTGAAGCTTTCTTT. It encodes CAGSFRTNTEAFF.

This clonotype has only a few counts. This chain connects TRBV5-6 to TRBJ2-7; possibly TRBD2 for D (6 bases). V was cut by 1 base and J by 5 bases, with 16 bases left in between. The CDR3 loop spans 15 amino acids. CDR1 is SGHDT, CDR2 YYEEEE, per germline. The chain's CDR3 is CASSLRLGGVDEQYF. The CDR3 DNA sequence: TGTGCCAGCAGCTTGCGCTTGGGAGGTGTAGACGAGCAGTACTTC.

This clonotype was found many times. The chain recombines TRBV14 with TRBJ1-1; possible D gene TRBD1, 5 bases. V gave up 4 bases and J gave up 1 base, with 19 bases separating them. Germline-derived CDR1 and CDR2 are SGHDN and FVKESK. This CDR3 has 17 residues. Here the CDR3 DNA reads TGTGCCAGCAGCCCAGGGCGGGCCCTCTCCGGGAACACTGAAGCTTTCTTT. Amino acid sequence: CASSPGRALSGNTEAFF. Full variable domain (rest looked up from reference TRBV14 and TRBJ1-1): EAGVTQFPSHSVIEKGQTVTLRCDPISGHDNLYWYRRVMGKEIKFLLHFVKESKQDESGMPNNRFLAERTGGTYSTLKVQPAELEDSGVYFCASSPGRALSGNTEAFFGQGTRLTVV.

This clonotype was picked up a small number of times. The rearrangement joins TRBV6-1 to TRBJ2-7; 8 bases are shared with TRBD1. The germline gives CDR1 MNHNS, CDR2 SASEGT. This CDR3 has 15 residues. Trimming cost V 1 base and J 3 bases; bases outside gene matches: 5. The CDR3 sequence is CASSEVAGGGYEQYF. Written as DNA, the CDR3 is TGTGCCAGCAGTGAAGTAGCAGGGGGCGGCTACGAGCAGTACTTC.

This clonotype has at least ten counts. The chain is built from TRBV11-2 and TRBJ2-5; TRBD2 matches at 14 bases. Trimming cost V 5 bases and J 4 bases; bases outside gene matches: 6. This CDR3 is built from 16 residues. Germline lookup yields CDR1 SGHAT and CDR2 FQNNGV. CDR3 sequence reads: CASSTTSGRVGETQYF. Written as DNA, the CDR3 is TGTGCCAGCAGCACGACTAGCGGGAGGGTTGGAGAGACCCAGTACTTC.